A single sample gave rise to the 14 T cell receptor beta chains below, sequenced in a study of metastatic and nonmetastatic thyroid tumors (dated by TCRdb to 2018 to 2020). The library was obtained by PCR. TCRdb names Illumina HiSeq 4000 as the instrument used. Through fastp at Q25 and MiXCR, TCRdb rebuilt clones from the public reads, retaining in-frame beta chains. Within this sample are 26,000 or so clones, with around 17% of them counted one time only. The top ten clonotypes cover around 6.1% of the sample. No patient had received any treatment before thyroid surgery. The sample comprised blood. The receptor set was obtained from a male donor with papillary thyroid cancer or a benign thyroid nodule (not recorded which). Some clones in this sample may be carry-over from other donors' samples.

There are a few counts of this clone. Germline is not matched at one junction end, which may reflect a read error. CDR3 protein: CSVWAPNTEAFF. The CDR3 DNA sequence: TGTAGTGTATGGGCCCCGAACACTGAAGCTTTCTTT. This chain links TRBV20-1 with TRBJ1-1, with D uncertain. This CDR3 comprises 12 residues. Germline values: CDR1 DFQATT, CDR2 SNEGSKA (reference sequence).

Comments on this clone: Different DNA sequences within this sample yield the same CDR3. The gene calls are TRBV28 and TRBJ2-1; D is possibly TRBD1 (6 bases). The CDR3 covers 13 residues. The germline CDR1 and CDR2 sequences are MDHEN and SYDVKM. V lost 9 bases and J 3 bases, leaving 12 bases between the germline ends. The CDR3 DNA is TGTGCCAGTAGTAGGGACATCTACAATGAGCAGTTCTTC. It specifies CASSRDIYNEQFF.

The chain couples TRBV6-1 to TRBJ2-7; the match to TRBD1 covers 9 bases. Looked up from germline, CDR1 is MNHNS and CDR2 is SASEGT. The V segment lost 6 bases and the J segment 2 bases; nucleotides outside the gene matches: 2. The CDR3 is made up of 13 amino acids. CDR3 loop: CASRNRGPYEQYF. Written as DNA, the CDR3 is TGTGCCAGCAGAAACAGGGGGCCCTACGAGCAGTACTTC.

The chain joins TRBV30 to TRBJ2-3; D is perhaps TRBD2 (5 bases). Trimming stripped 5 bases from V and 1 base from J, with 16 bases between. The CDR3 length is 15 residues. Germline V gives CDR1 GTSNPN, CDR2 SVGIG (reference sequence). The CDR3 sequence: CAWEPGNSGTDTQYF. The CDR3 DNA reads TGTGCCTGGGAACCCGGGAATAGCGGCACAGATACGCAGTATTTT.

The chain combines TRBV27 with TRBJ2-7; D is possibly TRBD2 (6 bases). CDR1 is MNHEY, CDR2 SMNVEV, per germline (reference sequence). The CDR3 has 15 residues. CDR3 sequence: CSIRTKWGGGYEQYF. For the CDR3, the DNA is TGTTCCATCAGGACAAAGTGGGGTGGAGGGTACGAGCAGTACTTC.

In this sample, this clone turned up many times. The genes are TRBV28 and TRBJ2-7; a weak D match, TRBD2 (5 bases). The CDR3 is 14 amino acids. V lost 7 bases, J lost 0 bases, and 13 bases lay in between. The germline V gene encodes CDR1 MDHEN and CDR2 SYDVKM. DNA for the CDR3: TGTGCCAGCACCCCTGCCGGGAACTCCTACGAGCAGTACTTC. Protein sequence: CASTPAGNSYEQYF.

The V and J genes are TRBV18 and TRBJ1-2; D possibly corresponds to TRBD1 (5 bases). The CDR3 runs 13 residues. Per germline, CDR1 KGHSH and CDR2 LQKENI. V lost 8 bases, J lost 3 bases, and 13 bases lay in between. CDR3 DNA sequence: TGTGCCAGCAGCTTGGGGGTGGACTATGGCTACACCTTC. Translation gives CASSLGVDYGYTF.

With respect to this clone: One base away lies a much larger clone, so this may be a sequencing read error. The chain is built from TRBV29-1 and TRBJ2-3; 7 bases map to TRBD1. CDR3 length: 13 residues. The germline V gene has CDR1 SQVTM and CDR2 ANQGSEA. CDR3: CSVGDSSTYTQYF. Written as DNA, the CDR3 is TGCAGCGTTGGGGACAGCAGCACATATACGCAGTATTTT.

This clone was seen repeatedly, ten times or more. The rearrangement uses TRBV11-1 and TRBJ2-1; 10 bases align to TRBD1. This CDR3 has 15 amino acids. Trimming at V came to 5 bases and at J to 9 bases, leaving 10 bases not matched to a gene. Germline lookup yields CDR1 SGHAT and CDR2 FQDESV (reference sequence). The CDR3, as DNA: TGTGCCAGCAGCGGCGGACAGGGGGACTTTAGTGAGCAGTTCTTC. Protein product: CASSGGQGDFSEQFF. Based on the CDR3 plus reference TRBV11-1 and TRBJ2-1, the full variable domain is EAEVAQSPRYKITEKSQAVAFWCDPISGHATLYWYRQILGQGPELLVQFQDESVVDDSQLPKDRFSAERLKGVDSTLKIQPAELGDSAMYLCASSGGQGDFSEQFFGPGTRLTVL.

This clone was found a few times. The V gene is TRBV20-1, the J gene TRBJ1-5; D not certain. The V gene lost 3 bases and the J gene lost 3 bases, with 9 bases spanning the gap. The germline gives CDR1 DFQATT, CDR2 SNEGSKA (reference sequence). CDR3 size: 13 residues. DNA of the CDR3: TGCAGTGCTAGCGAAGGGTTCAATCAGCCCCAGCATTTT. Amino acids: CSASEGFNQPQHF.

This clone was picked up one time. The chain has TRBV28 and TRBJ1-1; 7 bases map to TRBD1. V lost 7 bases to trimming and J lost 5 bases; unmatched junction nucleotides: 1. The germline V gene encodes CDR1 MDHEN and CDR2 SYDVKM. This CDR3 has 11 amino acids. Here the CDR3 reads CASMGQTEAFF. In nucleotides, the CDR3 is TGTGCCAGCATGGGACAGACTGAAGCTTTCTTT.

This chain uses TRBV2 with TRBJ2-2, with 7 nucleotides matching TRBD2. The V gene end was trimmed by 8 bases and the J gene end by 4 bases; junction bases not matched to a gene: 13. This CDR3 contains 16 residues. Germline lookup yields CDR1 SNHLY and CDR2 FYNNEI. The CDR3 sequence is CASSSGISRGTGELFF. CDR3 DNA sequence: TGTGCCAGCTCGAGCGGGATATCTCGGGGCACCGGGGAGCTGTTTTTT.

The chain has TRBV5-1 and TRBJ2-2; 8 nucleotides line up with TRBD2. The V gene end was trimmed by 0 bases and the J gene end by 8 bases; junction bases not matched to a gene: 3. CDR1 and CDR2 (germline): SGHRS, YFSETQ. The CDR3 loop spans 14 amino acids. Here the CDR3 DNA reads TGCGCCAGCAGCTTGGGAGCGGGAGCTGGGGAGCTGTTTTTT. Translation: CASSLGAGAGELFF.

In its sample, this clone was seen many times. This chain joins TRBV10-2 and TRBJ2-1, with D possibly TRBD1 on 6 matching bases. V lost 2 bases and J 12 bases, leaving 14 bases between the germline ends. The length of the CDR3 is 13 residues. CDR1 is WSHSY and CDR2 is SAAADI in the germline V gene. CDR3 in DNA: TGCGCCAGCAGTGAGAGGTTGGTGGGGGCGCAGTTCTTC. This translates into CASSERLVGAQFF.